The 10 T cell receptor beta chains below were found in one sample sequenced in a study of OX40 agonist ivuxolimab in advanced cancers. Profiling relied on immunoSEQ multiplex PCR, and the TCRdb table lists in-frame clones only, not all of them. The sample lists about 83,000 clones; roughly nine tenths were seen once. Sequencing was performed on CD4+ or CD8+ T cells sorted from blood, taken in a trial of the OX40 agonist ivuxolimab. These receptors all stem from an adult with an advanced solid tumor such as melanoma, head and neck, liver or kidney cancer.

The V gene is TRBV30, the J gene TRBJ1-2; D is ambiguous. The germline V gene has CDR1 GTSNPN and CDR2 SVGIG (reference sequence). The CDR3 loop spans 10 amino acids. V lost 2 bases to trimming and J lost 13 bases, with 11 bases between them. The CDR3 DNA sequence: TGTGCCTGGAGTTCCGTTGGACGCACCTTC. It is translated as CAWSSVGRTF.

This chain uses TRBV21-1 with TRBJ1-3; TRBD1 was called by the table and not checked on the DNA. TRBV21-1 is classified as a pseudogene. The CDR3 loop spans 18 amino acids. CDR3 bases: TGTGCCAGCAGCCCTCTTGGGGGACAGGTACTCTCTGGAAACACCATATATTTT. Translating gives CASSPLGGQVLSGNTIYF.

As DNA, the CDR3 is TGCAGCGTTGATAAGCGGGGGAATGAGCAGTTCTTC. It translates to CSVDKRGNEQFF. The rearrangement uses TRBV29-1 and TRBJ2-1; 8 bases align to TRBD2. Germline V gene lookup returns CDR1 SQVTM and CDR2 ANQGSEA. Trimming took 3 bases from V and 7 from J; bases not matched to a gene: 2. The CDR3 has 12 residues.

CDR3 residues: CASSQVAQGYNEQFF. The CDR3 region has the DNA TGCGCCAGCAGCCAAGTGGCCCAGGGATACAATGAGCAGTTCTTC. The chain joins TRBV4-1 to TRBJ2-1, with D possibly matching TRBD1 (5 bases). Germline V gene lookup returns CDR1 MGHRA and CDR2 YSYEKL. The CDR3 covers 15 residues. V was cut by 1 base and J by 4 bases, with 11 bases left in between.

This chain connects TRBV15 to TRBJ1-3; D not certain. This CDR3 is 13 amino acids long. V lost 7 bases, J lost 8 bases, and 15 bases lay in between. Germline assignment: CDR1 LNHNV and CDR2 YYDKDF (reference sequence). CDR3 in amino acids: CATTPGGFHTIYF. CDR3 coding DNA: TGTGCCACCACCCCTGGCGGTTTTCACACCATATATTTT.

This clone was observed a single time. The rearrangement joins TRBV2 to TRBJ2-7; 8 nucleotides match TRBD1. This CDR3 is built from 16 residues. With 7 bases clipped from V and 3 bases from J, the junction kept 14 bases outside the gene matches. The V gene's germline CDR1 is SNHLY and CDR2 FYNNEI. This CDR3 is CASTPGPGGLNYEQYV. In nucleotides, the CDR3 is TGTGCCAGCACCCCTGGGCCAGGGGGCTTAAACTACGAGCAGTACGTC.

Here the CDR3 DNA reads TGTGCCAGCAGCTTCGGCCCCGGGGGGGATGGCTACACCTTC. It specifies CASSFGPGGDGYTF. V is TRBV7-2 and J is TRBJ1-2; possible D gene TRBD1, 5 bases. CDR1 SGHTA and CDR2 FQGNSA come from the germline V gene. V shed 3 bases and J shed 6 bases, with 14 bases lying between them. The CDR3 length is 14 residues.

CDR3 protein: CASSFGTGRAQPQHF. For the CDR3, the DNA is TGTGCCAGCAGCTTCGGGACAGGGAGGGCTCAGCCCCAGCATTTT. The rearrangement links TRBV5-6 to TRBJ1-5; 9 nucleotides line up with TRBD1. The CDR3 has 15 amino acids. Trimming took 2 bases from V and 6 from J; bases not matched to a gene: 6. Germline CDR1 SGHDT, CDR2 YYEEEE.

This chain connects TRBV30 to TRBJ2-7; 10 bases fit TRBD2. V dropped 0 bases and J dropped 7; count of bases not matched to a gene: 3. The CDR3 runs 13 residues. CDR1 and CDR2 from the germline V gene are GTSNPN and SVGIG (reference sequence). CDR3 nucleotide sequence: TGTGCCTGGAGTGTAGCGGGGGGGCGTGAGCAGTACTTC. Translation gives CAWSVAGGREQYF.

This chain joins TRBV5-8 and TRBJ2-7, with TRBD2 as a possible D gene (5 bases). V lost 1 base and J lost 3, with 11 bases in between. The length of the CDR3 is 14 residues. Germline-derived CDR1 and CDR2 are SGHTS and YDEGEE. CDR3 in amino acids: CASSLLPGGYEQYV. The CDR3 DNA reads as TGTGCCAGCAGCTTGTTGCCAGGAGGCTACGAGCAGTACGTC.